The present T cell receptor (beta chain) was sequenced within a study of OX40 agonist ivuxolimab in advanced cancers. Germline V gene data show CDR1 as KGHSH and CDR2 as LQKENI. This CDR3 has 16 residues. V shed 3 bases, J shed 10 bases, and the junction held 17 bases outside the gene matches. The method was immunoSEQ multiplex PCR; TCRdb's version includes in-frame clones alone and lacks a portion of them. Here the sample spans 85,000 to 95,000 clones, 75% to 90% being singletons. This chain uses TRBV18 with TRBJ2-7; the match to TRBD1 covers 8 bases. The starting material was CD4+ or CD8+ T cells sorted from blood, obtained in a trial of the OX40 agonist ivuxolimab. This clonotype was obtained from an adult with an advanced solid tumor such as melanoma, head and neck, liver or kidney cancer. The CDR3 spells CASSPSGQGWTAPQYF. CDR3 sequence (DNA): TGTGCCAGCTCACCTTCCGGACAGGGCTGGACTGCCCCCCAGTACTTC. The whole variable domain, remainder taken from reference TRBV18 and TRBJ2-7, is NAGVMQNPRHLVRRRGQEARLRCSPMKGHSHVYWYRQLPEEGLKFMVYLQKENIIDESGMPKERFSAEFPKEGPSILRIQQVVRGDSAAYFCASSPSGQGWTAPQYFGPGTRLTVT.